What follows are 10 T cell receptor beta chains derived from one specimen sequenced in a study of cytomegalovirus exposure and HLA in healthy donors. This PCR relied on a set of 60 Vbeta primers and 13 Jbeta primers. Clones were read by immunoSEQ multiplex PCR, and TCRdb kept only the in-frame ones, dropping some. Of about 180,000 clones detected, about 78% appear once; the ten largest clones hold around 2.4%. Source material: PBMCs. These receptors all come from a man between 60 and 75 years old in good health and CMV-seronegative.

The rearrangement uses TRBV6-5 and TRBJ1-5; a weak D match, TRBD1 (5 bases). Trimming removed 5 bases at V and 7 bases at J, with 12 bases between. Germline CDR1 MNHEY, CDR2 SVGAGI. This CDR3 region has 13 residues. The CDR3 DNA follows: TGTGCCAGCAGTCGGGCAGGGAGGCAGCCCCAGCATTTT. It translates to CASSRAGRQPQHF.

This chain connects TRBV29-1 to TRBJ1-2; 10 positions agree with TRBD1. With V trimmed by 7 bases and J by 6 bases, 5 bases remained unmatched. This CDR3 has 12 residues. Germline V CDR1 and CDR2: SQVTM, ANQGSEA. Here the CDR3 reads CSATTGGDGYTF. DNA for the CDR3: TGCAGCGCGACGACAGGGGGCGATGGCTACACCTTC.

The chain couples TRBV4-3 to TRBJ1-3; no reliable D call. V was clipped by 0 bases and J by 0 bases, with 6 bases between them. The germline V gene encodes CDR1 LGHNA and CDR2 YSLEER. There are 15 residues in the CDR3. The DNA of the CDR3 is TGCGCCAGCAGCCAAGATTGGAGCTCTGGAAACACCATATATTTT. Protein: CASSQDWSSGNTIYF.

V is TRBV7-7 and J is TRBJ2-2; D is ambiguous. The CDR3 spans 14 residues. Per germline, CDR1 SSHAT and CDR2 FNYEAQ (reference sequence). The V end was cut by 8 bases, the J end by 5 bases, with 15 bases between. The DNA for the CDR3 is TGTGCCAGCCGCAGACAAGCAGAAACCGGGGAGCTGTTTTTT. The encoded protein is CASRRQAETGELFF.

The chain carries TRBV29-1 and TRBJ2-5, with TRBD1 matching over 11 bases. Near its end, the DNA agrees better with TRBJ2-7, so the J call may be wrong. The germline CDR1 and CDR2 sequences are SQVTM and ANQGSEA. This CDR3 spans 15 amino acids. DNA of the CDR3: TGCAGCGTTGAAGTCCGGACAGGGGGCCCCTACGAGCAGTACTTC. Translated, it gives CSVEVRTGGPYEQYF.

The chain couples TRBV7-9 to TRBJ2-3, with D uncertain. The germline gives CDR1 SEHNR, CDR2 FQNEAQ (reference sequence). Between the trimmed V and J ends, which lost 5 bases and 1 base, there was a span of 7 bases. CDR3 length: 13 amino acids. The CDR3 protein is CASSRQGTDTQYF. The CDR3, as DNA: TGTGCCAGCAGCCGGCAGGGCACAGATACGCAGTATTTT.

This rearrangement joins TRBV5-1 to TRBJ2-5; TRBD2 agrees at 10 bases. With V trimmed by 0 bases and J by 4 bases, 12 bases remained unmatched. The CDR3 spans 18 residues. Germline values: CDR1 SGHRS, CDR2 YFSETQ. CDR3 in amino acids: CASSLGPSGSKKSETQYF. For the CDR3, the DNA is TGCGCCAGCAGCTTGGGCCCTAGCGGGAGTAAGAAGTCAGAGACCCAGTACTTC.

This chain uses TRBV7-2 with TRBJ2-1; 10 positions match TRBD2. Germline V gives CDR1 SGHTA, CDR2 FQGNSA. V dropped 7 bases and J dropped 9; count of bases not matched to a gene: 9. The CDR3 sequence is 14 residues long. Here the CDR3 reads CASNPLAGLGEQFF. CDR3 nucleotide sequence: TGTGCCAGCAACCCACTAGCGGGACTTGGTGAGCAGTTCTTC. The full variable domain, its missing parts supplied by reference TRBV7-2 and TRBJ2-1, is GAGVSQSPSNKVTEKGKDVELRCDPISGHTALYWYRQSLGQGLEFLIYFQGNSAPDKSGLPSDRFSAERTGGSVSTLTIQRTQQEDSAVYLCASNPLAGLGEQFFGPGTRLTVL.

The rearrangement uses TRBV7-2 and TRBJ2-7, with TRBD2 identical over 14 bases. The CDR3 is 19 amino acids. Germline assignment: CDR1 SGHTA and CDR2 FQGNSA. V lost 3 bases, J lost 4 bases, and 14 bases stayed unmatched. The CDR3 sequence: CASSLGTSGRWKVPYEQYF. As DNA, the CDR3 is TGTGCCAGCAGCTTGGGGACTAGCGGGAGATGGAAGGTCCCTTACGAGCAGTACTTC.

The rearrangement links TRBV27 to TRBJ2-2; TRBD1 aligns across 7 bases. From germline, CDR1 is MNHEY and CDR2 SMNVEV (reference sequence). CDR3 length: 15 residues. Trimming cost V 5 bases and J 3 bases; bases outside gene matches: 6. In nucleotides, the CDR3 is TGTGCCAGCAGTACCAGACAGGGTTACACCGGGGAGCTGTTTTTT. Translating it yields CASSTRQGYTGELFF.